What follows is one T cell receptor beta chain and its context. The sample originates from a study of shared clonotypes between healthy human individuals. Deletions cut 4 bases from V and 0 bases from J, with 10 bases between. The length of the CDR3 is 15 residues. Germline assignment: CDR1 LGHNA and CDR2 YSLEER. Naive-designated CD8 cells lacked CD45RO, were positively enriched for CCR7, and omitted terminally differentiated effector memory CD45RA+ cells. TCRdb's copy holds only in-frame clones and misses some; the assay was immunoSEQ multiplex PCR. The sample yields 760,000 or so clones, about 96% seen once.

The chain carries TRBV4-3 and TRBJ2-1; D remains ambiguous. Sequencing was done on a sample of naive CD8+ T cells sorted from blood. The source is a man under 40 in good health. DNA of the CDR3: TGCGCCAGCAGCCCCGACCAGAGCTCCTACAATGAGCAGTTCTTC. Protein sequence: CASSPDQSSYNEQFF.